This T cell receptor (beta chain) was obtained from a study of cytomegalovirus exposure and HLA in healthy donors. It was with 60 Vbeta and 13 Jbeta primers that the PCR ran. In the original workflow: The count from a later analysis was tens of millions of unique TCR beta chains, around 11 million of them shared. Sequenced by immunoSEQ multiplex PCR; TCRdb stores in-frame clones only, minus some. V, J and clone size are taken as reported in that table, and D and trimming were inferred from the DNA itself. The sample has 110,000 or so clones; around 84% are singletons. Only a few counts were recorded for this clone. Its antigen is unknown. In the same sample, other DNA sequences code for this CDR3. Broader study findings: It was taken for granted in presence/absence analyses that sequencing depth across donors was roughly uniform. The authors reported that TCR beta sequences could predict HLA-A and HLA-B alleles. These predictions were accurate for most subjects in the first cohort. A later analysis reportedly found that, within productive TCRs, an Asian-associated ancestry cluster had fewer N-insertions than the mean observed across the roughly 670 donors.

CDR3 length equals 15 residues. Germline V lookup: CDR1 LNHNV, CDR2 YYDKDF (reference sequence). The V end lost 0 bases, the J end lost 0 bases, and 9 bases lay between the germline ends. V is TRBV15 and J is TRBJ2-7, with D perhaps matching TRBD1 (6 bases). The origin of this receptor is a man aged 30-40 years in good health and CMV-seronegative. Sequenced: PBMCs. The CDR3 spells CATSRETGSSYEQYF. CDR3 nucleotides: TGTGCCACCAGCAGAGAAACAGGGAGCTCCTACGAGCAGTACTTC.